The sequence of this T cell receptor beta chain was determined in a study of radiotherapy plus CTLA-4 blockade in lung cancer. The protocol was immunoSEQ multiplex PCR, while the TCRdb copy is restricted to in-frame clones and leaves out a portion. The repertoire holds about 68,000 clones, with less than 80% as singletons. This clone has more than one count but fewer than ten. The V gene lost 4 bases and the J gene lost 1 base, with 17 bases spanning the gap. This CDR3 comprises 16 residues. Germline V lookup: CDR1 SGHDT, CDR2 YYEEEE. The V call is TRBV5-6, the J call TRBJ1-1; D not resolved. The sample in question was peripheral blood, obtained from a patient treated with radiotherapy plus ipilimumab. The receptor was derived from a human donor with non-small cell lung cancer who had a complete response to radiotherapy plus ipilimumab. CDR3 in amino acids: CASSPHTLSGNTEAFF. DNA of the CDR3: TGTGCCAGCAGCCCCCATACCCTTTCGGGGAACACTGAAGCTTTCTTT.